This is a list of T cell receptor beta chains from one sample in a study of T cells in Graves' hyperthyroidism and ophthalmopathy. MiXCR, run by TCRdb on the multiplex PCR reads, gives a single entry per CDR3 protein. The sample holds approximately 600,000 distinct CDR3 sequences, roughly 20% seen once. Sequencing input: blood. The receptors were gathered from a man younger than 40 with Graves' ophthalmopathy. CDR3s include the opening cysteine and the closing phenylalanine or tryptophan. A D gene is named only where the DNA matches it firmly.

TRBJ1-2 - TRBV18 CASSPVGDGGYTF
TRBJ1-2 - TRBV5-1 CASGRGGRDGYTF
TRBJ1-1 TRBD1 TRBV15 CATSRIQGARTEAFF
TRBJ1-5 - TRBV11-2 CASSLGAQGAQPQHF
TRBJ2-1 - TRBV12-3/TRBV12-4 CASSQSGRRFF
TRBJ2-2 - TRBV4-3 CASSQDAQVLAGELFF
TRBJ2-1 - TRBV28 CASSSRNDNEQFF
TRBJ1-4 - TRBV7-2 CASSYSPGEKLFF
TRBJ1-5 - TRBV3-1 CASSLVGENQPQHF
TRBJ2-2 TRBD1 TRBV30 CAWHQDRVTGELFF
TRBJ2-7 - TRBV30 CAWSPGLTREQYF
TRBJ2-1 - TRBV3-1 CASSQDRGGTYNEQFF
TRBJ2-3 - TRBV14 CASSQARKDTQYF
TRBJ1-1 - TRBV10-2 CASSDGFMNTEAFF
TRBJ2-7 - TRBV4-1 CASSQDSGAYEQYF